The 28 T cell receptor beta chains listed next were all sequenced from one sample in a study of shared clonotypes between healthy human individuals. TCRdb's table, derived via immunoSEQ multiplex PCR, lists solely in-frame clones and lacks some. The sample includes about 380,000 clones, approximately 97% seen only once; the top ten take about 0.32%. The sequenced sample was memory CD8+ T cells sorted from blood. Subset defined: CD45RO+ cells pooled with CCR7-negative TemRA cells. The receptors originated from a man aged 25-45 years in good health.

This clone was detected only once. The chain has TRBV5-1 and TRBJ2-5; 7 nucleotides align to TRBD1. CDR3 size: 11 residues. J gave up 5 bases and V 6 bases, and 1 base lay outside the gene matches. Germline V gene lookup returns CDR1 SGHRS and CDR2 YFSETQ. The CDR3 DNA is TGCGCCAGCATACAGGGGGAGACCCAGTACTTC. Translating gives CASIQGETQYF.

The genes are TRBV7-2 and TRBJ2-7, with 11 bases fitting TRBD2. Germline V gene lookup returns CDR1 SGHTA and CDR2 FQGNSA. CDR3 length equals 16 residues. With 1 base clipped from V and 6 bases from J, the junction kept 8 bases outside the gene matches. This CDR3 is CASSLGLAGGFGEQYF. DNA of the CDR3: TGTGCCAGCAGCTTAGGGCTAGCGGGAGGATTTGGCGAGCAGTACTTC.

The DNA of the CDR3 is TGTGCCAGCAGCTTAGGGGGGGGCACTGAAGCTTTCTTT. Translation: CASSLGGGTEAFF. This chain joins TRBV6-1 and TRBJ1-1; D is perhaps TRBD1 (6 bases). The germline CDR1 and CDR2 sequences are MNHNS and SASEGT. The V and J ends lost 6 bases and 4 bases respectively, with 12 bases between them. The CDR3 totals 13 residues.

The CDR3 nucleotides read TGTGCCAGCTCACCCCTAGCGGGTGCGGGTTTGAGACAAGAGACCCAGTACTTC. Protein: CASSPLAGAGLRQETQYF. This rearrangement joins TRBV18 to TRBJ2-5; 8 bases agree with TRBD2. The V segment lost 3 bases and the J segment 2 bases; nucleotides outside the gene matches: 14. This CDR3 contains 18 residues. Germline V gene lookup returns CDR1 KGHSH and CDR2 LQKENI.

The chain carries TRBV6-6 and TRBJ1-4, with D possibly TRBD1 on 6 matching bases. Germline V lookup: CDR1 MNHNY, CDR2 SVGAGI (reference sequence). V lost 6 bases, J lost 4 bases, and 15 bases lay in between. The CDR3 has 15 residues. The chain's CDR3 is CASSRLGRGNEKLFF. The CDR3 DNA sequence: TGTGCCAGCAGCCGCCTTGGCAGGGGTAATGAAAAACTGTTTTTT.

This chain uses TRBV5-1 with TRBJ2-5; unclear D gene. CDR1 and CDR2 (germline): SGHRS, YFSETQ. The CDR3 contains 13 residues. The germline V and J ends were trimmed by 1 base and 3 bases, with 7 bases remaining between them. The CDR3 nucleotides are TGCGCCAGCAGCTTGTTTGTAGAAGAGACCCAGTACTTC. Translated: CASSLFVEETQYF.

The chain couples TRBV28 to TRBJ2-7, with 11 nucleotides matching TRBD2. The V gene end was trimmed by 5 bases and the J gene end by 3 bases; junction bases not matched to a gene: 3. The CDR3 loop spans 14 amino acids. Germline CDR1 and CDR2: MDHEN and SYDVKM. The CDR3 here is CASSQLAGDYEQYF. The CDR3 DNA reads as TGTGCCAGCAGTCAACTAGCGGGGGACTACGAGCAGTACTTC.

The chain links TRBV14 to TRBJ1-6; D is undetermined. The germline V and J ends were trimmed by 0 bases and 8 bases, with 8 bases remaining between them. The germline CDR1 and CDR2 sequences are SGHDN and FVKESK. CDR3 size: 14 residues. CDR3 sequence: CASSQDLGYSPLHF. As DNA, the CDR3 is TGTGCCAGCAGCCAAGATCTGGGTTATTCACCCCTCCACTTT.

This clone has just one count. The V call is TRBV7-9, the J call TRBJ2-7; 9 bases fit TRBD1. CDR1 and CDR2 from the germline V gene are SEHNR and FQNEAQ (reference sequence). The V gene end was trimmed by 5 bases and the J gene end by 4 bases; junction bases not matched to a gene: 6. The CDR3 totals 14 residues. CDR3 nucleotide sequence: TGTGCCAGCAGCCCCGGGACAGGGTCTTACGAGCAGTACTTC. Its protein product is CASSPGTGSYEQYF.

V is TRBV6-1 and J is TRBJ2-3; D is undetermined. Deletions cut 6 bases from V and 6 bases from J, with 10 bases between. The germline V gene has CDR1 MNHNS and CDR2 SASEGT. CDR3 length: 12 residues. CDR3 sequence (DNA): TGTGCCAGCAGAGTTTTCCGGGATACGCAGTATTTT. The encoded protein is CASRVFRDTQYF.

V gene TRBV4-2 combines with J gene TRBJ2-1; D is perhaps TRBD1 (6 bases). Germline-derived CDR1 and CDR2 are LGHNA and YNFKEQ. Trimming pared 0 bases from V and 8 bases from J, leaving 11 bases between. The CDR3 spans 14 residues. DNA for the CDR3: TGTGCCAGCAGCCAAGATGGGACATTCGATGAGCAGTTCTTC. The encoded protein is CASSQDGTFDEQFF.

CDR3 in amino acids: CASSYSGHSSYEQYF. For the CDR3, the DNA is TGTGCCAGCAGTTACTCGGGACATAGCTCCTACGAGCAGTACTTC. V and J are TRBV6-5 and TRBJ2-7, with TRBD1 as a possible D gene (6 bases). V lost 0 bases to trimming and J lost 0 bases, with 9 bases between them. There are 15 residues in the CDR3. Germline CDR1 reads MNHEY; CDR2 reads SVGAGI.

V is TRBV27 and J is TRBJ1-1; D possibly corresponds to TRBD1 (6 bases). The CDR3 spans 14 residues. V was shortened by 0 bases and J by 9 bases, with 14 bases between the two germline ends. CDR1 MNHEY and CDR2 SMNVEV come from the germline V gene (reference sequence). The CDR3 protein is CASSLSGGNLQAFF. CDR3 bases: TGTGCCAGCAGTTTATCAGGGGGAAACCTCCAAGCTTTCTTT.

The J gene is TRBJ1-2, the V gene TRBV29-1; D is undetermined. With 5 bases removed from V and 4 bases from J, the gap between germline ends came to 14 bases. Germline CDR1 SQVTM, CDR2 ANQGSEA. CDR3 length: 13 amino acids. This CDR3 is CSVRSRRGYGYTF. In nucleotides, the CDR3 is TGCAGCGTTCGCTCCAGGCGGGGCTATGGCTACACCTTC.

The chain carries TRBV2 and TRBJ2-7, with 16 bases matching TRBD2. Germline V gene data show CDR1 as SNHLY and CDR2 as FYNNEI. The V and J ends lost 6 bases and 4 bases, in that order; junction bases with no gene match: 15. This CDR3 has 19 residues. The CDR3 coding sequence is TGTGCCAGCAGAGCACCCAGTCCGGGACTAGCGGGAGGGTATTACGAGCAGTACTTC. This gives the protein CASRAPSPGLAGGYYEQYF.

This chain connects TRBV4-1 to TRBJ1-5; D is perhaps TRBD1 (6 bases). Germline values: CDR1 MGHRA, CDR2 YSYEKL. Trimming stripped 0 bases from V and 7 bases from J, with 19 bases between. This CDR3 has 17 residues. As DNA, the CDR3 is TGCGCCAGCAGCCAAGATCTAAGGGGGAGGGTAGGCCAGCCCCAGCATTTT. Translation gives CASSQDLRGRVGQPQHF.

The gene calls are TRBV28 and TRBJ1-2, with 9 nucleotides matching TRBD1. Trimming took 5 bases from V and 4 from J; bases not matched to a gene: 8. Per germline, CDR1 MDHEN and CDR2 SYDVKM. The CDR3 contains 15 residues. The CDR3 region is CASSLGQGILYGYTF. CDR3 nucleotide sequence: TGTGCCAGCAGTCTAGGACAGGGGATCCTCTATGGCTACACCTTC.

The rearrangement joins TRBV5-1 to TRBJ1-6, with TRBD1 matching over 8 bases. Trimming removed 2 bases from V and 7 bases from J; junction bases left unmatched: 17. The CDR3 is made up of 19 amino acids. The germline V gene encodes CDR1 SGHRS and CDR2 YFSETQ. In DNA form, the CDR3 reads TGCGCCAGCAGCTTCCACTCGCCATTCAGGGGGCGATCGAATTCACCCCTCCACTTT. Translation: CASSFHSPFRGRSNSPLHF.

This sequence joins TRBV6-1 and TRBJ2-5, with unresolved D. Germline values: CDR1 MNHNS, CDR2 SASEGT. CDR3 length: 12 residues. V lost 4 bases to trimming and J lost 4 bases, with 7 bases between them. This CDR3 reads CASSANSETQYF. The CDR3 DNA is TGTGCCAGCAGTGCCAATTCAGAGACCCAGTACTTC.

The V call is TRBV28, the J call TRBJ2-2, with TRBD2 identical over 13 bases. The germline gives CDR1 MDHEN, CDR2 SYDVKM. Unmatched junction bases numbered 2, after V lost 4 bases and J lost 0 bases. The CDR3 totals 17 residues. CDR3 sequence reads: CASSWTSGSPNTGELFF. The CDR3 DNA follows: TGTGCCAGCAGTTGGACTAGCGGGAGCCCGAACACCGGGGAGCTGTTTTTT.

The chain carries TRBV28 and TRBJ2-7; 14 nucleotides line up with TRBD2. The CDR3 spans 16 residues. Per the germline V gene, CDR1 is MDHEN and CDR2 is SYDVKM. With 7 bases clipped from V and 3 bases from J, the junction kept 8 bases outside the gene matches. The CDR3 region is CASTLGLAGENYEQYF. The CDR3, as DNA: TGTGCCAGCACCCTGGGACTAGCGGGAGAAAACTACGAGCAGTACTTC.

The genes are TRBV27 and TRBJ2-7; D gene unclear. Germline CDR1 is MNHEY and CDR2 is SMNVEV (reference sequence). The CDR3 has 13 residues. V lost 6 bases and J 4 bases, leaving 13 bases between the germline ends. The CDR3 loop reads CASSIGIGYEQYF. DNA of the CDR3: TGTGCCAGCAGCATAGGTATCGGGTACGAGCAGTACTTC.

V and J are TRBV13 and TRBJ2-7; D is ambiguous. In germline, CDR1 is PRHDT, CDR2 FYEKMQ (reference sequence). V was pared by 0 bases and J by 4 bases, with 19 bases between. The CDR3 has 17 residues. CDR3 coding DNA: TGTGCCAGCAGCTTAGGCCTAGGAACCTCCCGCCCTTACGAGCAGTACTTC. Amino acids: CASSLGLGTSRPYEQYF. The variable domain in full, completed from reference TRBV13 and TRBJ2-7, reads AAGVIQSPRHLIKEKRETATLKCYPIPRHDTVYWYQQGPGQDPQFLISFYEKMQSDKGSIPDRFSAQQFSDYHSELNMSSLELGDSALYFCASSLGLGTSRPYEQYFGPGTRLTVT.

To note about this clone: Other DNA sequences in the sample encode the same CDR3. The chain carries TRBV2 and TRBJ2-2, with 9 bases aligning to TRBD2. Germline CDR1 and CDR2: SNHLY and FYNNEI. V lost 6 bases and J lost 7; bases outside the gene matches: 9. CDR3 length: 15 residues. CDR3 DNA: TGTGCCAGCAGGGGGGAACTAGCGGGTTTCGGGGAGCTGTTTTTT. Translated: CASRGELAGFGELFF.

DNA of the CDR3: TGCAGCGCCCCTAAGGACCGAGCGGGAATACCCTACAATGAGCAGTTCTTC. Its protein product is CSAPKDRAGIPYNEQFF. This chain joins TRBV29-1 and TRBJ2-1, with 7 bases that match TRBD2. Trimming took 7 bases from V and 2 from J; bases not matched to a gene: 17. CDR1 and CDR2 from the germline V gene are SQVTM and ANQGSEA. CDR3 size: 17 residues.

This clone was seen just once. The gene calls are TRBV2 and TRBJ2-2; a possible D gene is TRBD1 (6 bases). CDR1 SNHLY and CDR2 FYNNEI come from the germline V gene. CDR3 size: 13 residues. With 6 bases removed from V and 4 bases from J, the gap between germline ends came to 9 bases. CDR3: CASRGQFTGELFF. The CDR3 bases are TGTGCCAGCAGAGGACAGTTCACCGGGGAGCTGTTTTTT. Complete variable domain (other parts from reference TRBV2 and TRBJ2-2): EPEVTQTPSHQVTQMGQEVILRCVPISNHLYFYWYRQILGQKVEFLVSFYNNEISEKSEIFDDQFSVERPDGSNFTLKIRSTKLEDSAMYFCASRGQFTGELFFGEGSRLTVL.

The V and J genes are TRBV6-4 and TRBJ2-7; 10 bases agree with TRBD2. This CDR3 spans 15 amino acids. V gave up 5 bases and J gave up 5 bases; unmatched junction bases: 9. The germline V gene encodes CDR1 MRHNA and CDR2 SNTAGT. The chain's CDR3 is CASSPKREGSNEQYF. DNA for the CDR3: TGTGCCAGCAGTCCAAAGCGGGAGGGTTCAAACGAGCAGTACTTC.

This chain connects TRBV5-4 to TRBJ2-1, with no clear D. CDR1 SGHNT and CDR2 YYREEE come from the germline V gene (reference sequence). The length of the CDR3 is 13 residues. Trimming removed 1 base from V and 8 bases from J, with 10 bases in between. The CDR3 region is CASSLSLRDEQFF. CDR3 sequence (DNA): TGTGCCAGCAGCTTGAGTCTAAGGGATGAGCAGTTCTTC. Based on the CDR3 plus reference TRBV5-4 and TRBJ2-1, the full variable domain is ETGVTQSPTHLIKTRGQQVTLRCSSQSGHNTVSWYQQALGQGPQFIFQYYREEENGRGNFPPRFSGLQFPNYSSELNVNALELDDSALYLCASSLSLRDEQFFGPGTRLTVL.